The rows below give T cell receptor beta chains drawn from one sample of a study of early T cells in non-severe SARS-CoV-2 infection. TCRdb called the 5' RACE reads again in MiXCR, with one record for every CDR3 protein. The table records fewer than 55,000 distinct CDR3 sequences, around 7.8% of them present only once. The specimen was whole blood. The receptors derive from an adult who was a healthcare worker with PCR-confirmed SARS-CoV-2 infection or an uninfected control (not recorded which). Each CDR3 is given with its conserved first and last residue. Size tells how often a clone was seen (once, few, many) or the class of an expanded clone, and some rows leave it out.

v_gene,abundance,CDR3aa
TRBV14,few,CASSQPGSYGEQYF
TRBV7-6,few,CASSSRRDEQFF
TRBV20-1,few,CSPSGGRYEQYF
TRBV6-5,-,CASSYLFPIEKLFF
TRBV9,few,CASSTGDGYNSPLHF
TRBV12-3/TRBV12-4,-,CASSFEGMVQYF
TRBV2,-,CASTSEGGTEETQYF
TRBV29-1,few,CSVVVDSFYGYTF
TRBV30,-,CAWSVWTGGSDTEAFF
TRBV4-3,many,CASSRRQETYEQYF
TRBV28,many,CASSNSARSDTQYF
TRBV18,-,CASSPQKIHNGYTF
TRBV20-1,many,CSARNGGGGNYEQYF
TRBV3-1,many,CASSQDDWSHNYGYTF
TRBV6-5,few,CASSYSQGFEQYF
TRBV28,-,CASSLSYKGDTQYF
TRBV29-1,many,CSVGLSGNIQYF
TRBV20-1,-,CSARKLGELEAFF
TRBV15,many,CATSVRPGQLNYEQYF
TRBV7-2,few,CASSLGPIQETQYF
TRBV29-1,many,CSGGDDRYGYTF
TRBV20-1,-,CSATDKGTEAFF
TRBV19,-,CASSVYNEQFF
TRBV28,many,CASSVEQGIMNTEAFF
TRBV20-1,many,CSASGTDQETQYF
TRBV12-3/TRBV12-4,many,CASSFRGEKLFF
TRBV11-3,many,CASSQGRDDNEQFF
TRBV25-1,many,CASTVGGRDTGELFF
TRBV27,-,CASSLAGSNQPRHF
TRBV28,-,CASSQPHSNEQFF
TRBV6-5,few,CASSYGQGTDTQYF
TRBV4-3,-,CASSQDRGGYGYTF
TRBV3-1,few,CASSQGPEVTDTQYF
TRBV28,many,CAITPRIGETQYF
TRBV12-3/TRBV12-4,-,CASNATGGNGELFF
TRBV24-1,many,CATSVGTGDYGELFF
TRBV29-1,-,CSVGPAYEQYF